This T cell receptor (beta chain) was documented in a study of shared clonotypes between healthy human individuals. Clones were read by immunoSEQ multiplex PCR, and TCRdb kept only the in-frame ones, dropping some. The sample yields about 770,000 clones, 72% seen once. V lost 3 bases and J lost 3; bases outside the gene matches: 2. This CDR3 contains 13 residues. Germline V gene data show CDR1 as MGHDK and CDR2 as SYGVNS. Sample share makes this clone medium-sized. The origin of this receptor is a woman aged 25 to 39 in good health. The chain employs TRBV25-1 and TRBJ2-7; 7 bases align to TRBD2. The sequencing sample was made of memory CD4+ T cells sorted from blood. The subset: CD45RA-negative fraction. The CDR3 region is CASSEGGGYEQYF. DNA for the CDR3: TGTGCCAGCAGTGAGGGCGGGGGCTACGAGCAGTACTTC.